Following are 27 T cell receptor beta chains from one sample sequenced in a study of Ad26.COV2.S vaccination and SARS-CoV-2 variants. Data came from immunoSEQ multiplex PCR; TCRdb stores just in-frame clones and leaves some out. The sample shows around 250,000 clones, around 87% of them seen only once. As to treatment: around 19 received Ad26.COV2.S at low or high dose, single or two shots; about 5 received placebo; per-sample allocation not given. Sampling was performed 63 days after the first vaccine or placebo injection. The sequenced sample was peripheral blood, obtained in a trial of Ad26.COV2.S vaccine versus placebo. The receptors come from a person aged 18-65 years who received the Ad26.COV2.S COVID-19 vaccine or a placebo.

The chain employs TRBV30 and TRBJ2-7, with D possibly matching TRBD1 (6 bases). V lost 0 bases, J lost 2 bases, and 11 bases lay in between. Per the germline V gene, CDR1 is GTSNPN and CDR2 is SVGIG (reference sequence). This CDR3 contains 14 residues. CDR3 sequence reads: CAWSVHGGPYEQYF. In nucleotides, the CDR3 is TGTGCCTGGAGTGTACATGGGGGCCCCTACGAGCAGTACTTC.

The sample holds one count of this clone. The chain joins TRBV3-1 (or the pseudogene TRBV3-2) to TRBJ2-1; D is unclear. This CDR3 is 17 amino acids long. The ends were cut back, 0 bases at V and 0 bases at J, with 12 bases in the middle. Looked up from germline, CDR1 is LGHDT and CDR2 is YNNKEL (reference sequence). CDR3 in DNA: TGTGCCAGCAGCCAAGATTGGTACGAGAGCTCCTACAATGAGCAGTTCTTC. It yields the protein CASSQDWYESSYNEQFF.

The CDR3 protein is CASSFPGQGFSDTQYF. The CDR3 bases are TGTGCCAGCAGCTTTCCGGGACAGGGGTTCTCAGATACGCAGTATTTT. This chain connects TRBV13 to TRBJ2-3; 10 bases align to TRBD1. Looked up from germline, CDR1 is PRHDT and CDR2 is FYEKMQ (reference sequence). Losses at the gene ends were 3 bases for V and 4 bases for J; bases not matched to a gene: 7. This CDR3 contains 16 residues.

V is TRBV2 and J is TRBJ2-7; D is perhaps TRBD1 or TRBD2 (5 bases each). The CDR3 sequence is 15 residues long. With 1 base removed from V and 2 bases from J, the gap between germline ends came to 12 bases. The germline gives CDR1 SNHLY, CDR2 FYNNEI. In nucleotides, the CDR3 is TGTGCCAGCAGTGAAGGAGGGGTATTCCCCTACGAGCAGTACTTC. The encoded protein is CASSEGGVFPYEQYF.

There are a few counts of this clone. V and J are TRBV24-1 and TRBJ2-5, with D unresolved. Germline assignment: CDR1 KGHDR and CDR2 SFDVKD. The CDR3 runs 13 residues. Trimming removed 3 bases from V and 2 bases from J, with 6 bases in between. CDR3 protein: CATSDGPQETQYF. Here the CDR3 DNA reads TGTGCCACCAGTGATGGACCGCAAGAGACCCAGTACTTC.

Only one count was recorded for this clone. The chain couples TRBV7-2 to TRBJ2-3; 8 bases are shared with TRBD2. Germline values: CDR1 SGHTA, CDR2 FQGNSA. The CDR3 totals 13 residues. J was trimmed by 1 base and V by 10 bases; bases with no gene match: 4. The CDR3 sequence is CATGLVGTDTQYF. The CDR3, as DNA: TGTGCCACGGGACTAGTTGGCACAGATACGCAGTATTTT.

The CDR3 region is CASSLVVGSTEAFF. CDR3 nucleotide sequence: TGTGCCAGCAGCTTAGTGGTTGGATCCACTGAAGCTTTCTTT. V and J are TRBV7-2 and TRBJ1-1; D ambiguous. The germline V and J ends were trimmed by 1 base and 4 bases, with 10 bases remaining between them. The CDR3 sequence is 14 residues long. Per germline, CDR1 SGHTA and CDR2 FQGNSA.

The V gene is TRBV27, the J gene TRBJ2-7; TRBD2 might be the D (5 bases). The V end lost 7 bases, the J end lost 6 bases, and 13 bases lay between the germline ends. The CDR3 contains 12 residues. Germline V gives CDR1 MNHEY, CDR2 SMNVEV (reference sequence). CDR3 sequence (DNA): TGTGCCAGCACCAGAGCCGGAGGCGAGCAGTACTTC. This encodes CASTRAGGEQYF.

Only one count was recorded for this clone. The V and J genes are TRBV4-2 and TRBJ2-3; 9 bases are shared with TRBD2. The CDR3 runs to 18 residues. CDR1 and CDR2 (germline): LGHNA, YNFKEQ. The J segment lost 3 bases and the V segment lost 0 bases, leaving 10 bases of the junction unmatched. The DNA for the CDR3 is TGTGCCAGCAGCCAAGAGAGGGGGGCTAGCGGGGAAACAGATACGCAGTATTTT. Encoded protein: CASSQERGASGETDTQYF.

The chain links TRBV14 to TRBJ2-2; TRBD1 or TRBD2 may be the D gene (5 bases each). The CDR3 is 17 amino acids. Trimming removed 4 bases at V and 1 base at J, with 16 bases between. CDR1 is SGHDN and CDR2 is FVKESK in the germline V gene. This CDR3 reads CASSRNVGRENTGELFF. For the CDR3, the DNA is TGTGCCAGCAGCCGAAACGTGGGACGGGAGAACACCGGGGAGCTGTTTTTT.

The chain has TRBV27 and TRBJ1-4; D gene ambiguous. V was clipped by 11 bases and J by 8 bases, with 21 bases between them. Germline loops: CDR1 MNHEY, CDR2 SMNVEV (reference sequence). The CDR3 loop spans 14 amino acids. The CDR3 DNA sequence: TGTGCCTCCTCGTCGGGCAGCCTTAGAGAAAAACTGTTTTTT. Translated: CASSSGSLREKLFF.

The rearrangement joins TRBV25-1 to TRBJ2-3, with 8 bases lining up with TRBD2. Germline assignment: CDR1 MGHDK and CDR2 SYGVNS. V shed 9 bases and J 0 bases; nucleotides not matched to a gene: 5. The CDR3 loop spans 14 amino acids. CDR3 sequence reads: CARIAGRSTDTQYF. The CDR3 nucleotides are TGTGCCAGGATAGCGGGACGTAGCACAGATACGCAGTATTTT.

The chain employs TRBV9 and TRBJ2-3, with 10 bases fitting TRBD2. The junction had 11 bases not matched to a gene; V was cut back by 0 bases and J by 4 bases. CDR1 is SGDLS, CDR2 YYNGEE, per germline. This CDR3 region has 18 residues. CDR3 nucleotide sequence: TGTGCCAGCAGCGTAGAATCGGAACTAGCGGGGTTCGCAGATACGCAGTATTTT. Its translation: CASSVESELAGFADTQYF.

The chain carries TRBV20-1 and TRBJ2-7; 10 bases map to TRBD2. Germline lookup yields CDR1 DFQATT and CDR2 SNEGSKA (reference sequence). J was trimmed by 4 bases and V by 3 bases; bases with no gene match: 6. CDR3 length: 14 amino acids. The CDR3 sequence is CSASAASGSYEQYF. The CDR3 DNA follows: TGCAGTGCTAGTGCTGCTAGCGGGAGTTACGAGCAGTACTTC.

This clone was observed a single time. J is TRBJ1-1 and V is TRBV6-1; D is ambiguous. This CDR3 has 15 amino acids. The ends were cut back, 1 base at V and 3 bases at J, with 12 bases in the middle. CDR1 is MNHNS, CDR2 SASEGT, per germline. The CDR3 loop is CASSEGKGWDTEAFF. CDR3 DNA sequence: TGTGCCAGCAGTGAAGGAAAGGGATGGGACACTGAAGCTTTCTTT.

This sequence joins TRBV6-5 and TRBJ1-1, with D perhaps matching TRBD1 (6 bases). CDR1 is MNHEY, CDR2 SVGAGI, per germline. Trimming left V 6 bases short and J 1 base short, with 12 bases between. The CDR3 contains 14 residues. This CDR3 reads CASSQQGANTEAFF. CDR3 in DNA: TGTGCCAGCAGCCAACAGGGAGCGAACACTGAAGCTTTCTTT.

The CDR3 sequence: CASSDRQGSSYNEQFF. The CDR3 DNA is TGTGCCAGCAGCGACCGACAGGGTAGCTCCTACAATGAGCAGTTCTTC. This chain uses TRBV21-1 with TRBJ2-1; the table gives TRBD1 as D, unverified against the DNA. TRBV21-1 is shown as a pseudogene. The CDR3 totals 16 residues.

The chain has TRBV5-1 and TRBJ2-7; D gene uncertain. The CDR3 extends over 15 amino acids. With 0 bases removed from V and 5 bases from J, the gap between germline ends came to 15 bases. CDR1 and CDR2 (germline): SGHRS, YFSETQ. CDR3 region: CASSLDPLAADEQYF. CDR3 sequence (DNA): TGCGCCAGCAGCTTGGACCCGTTGGCGGCGGACGAGCAGTACTTC.

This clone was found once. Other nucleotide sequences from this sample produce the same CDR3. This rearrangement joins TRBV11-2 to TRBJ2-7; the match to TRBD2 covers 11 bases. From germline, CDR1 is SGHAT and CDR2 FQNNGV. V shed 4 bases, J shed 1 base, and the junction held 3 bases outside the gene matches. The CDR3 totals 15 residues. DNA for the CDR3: TGTGCCAGCAGCTCCACTAGCGGGAGTTCCTACGAGCAGTACTTC. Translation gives CASSSTSGSSYEQYF.

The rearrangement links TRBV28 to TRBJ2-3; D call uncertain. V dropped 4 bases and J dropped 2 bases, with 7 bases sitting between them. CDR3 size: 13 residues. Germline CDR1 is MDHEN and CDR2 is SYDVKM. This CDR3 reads CASSSRVTDTQYF. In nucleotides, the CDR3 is TGTGCCAGCAGTTCAAGGGTCACAGATACGCAGTATTTT.

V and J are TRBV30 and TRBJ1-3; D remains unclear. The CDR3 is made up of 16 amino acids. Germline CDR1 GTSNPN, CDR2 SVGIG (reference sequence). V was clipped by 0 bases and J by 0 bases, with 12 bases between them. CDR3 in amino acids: CAWSVTLAASGNTIYF. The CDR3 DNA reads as TGTGCCTGGAGTGTCACCCTTGCCGCCTCTGGAAACACCATATATTTT.

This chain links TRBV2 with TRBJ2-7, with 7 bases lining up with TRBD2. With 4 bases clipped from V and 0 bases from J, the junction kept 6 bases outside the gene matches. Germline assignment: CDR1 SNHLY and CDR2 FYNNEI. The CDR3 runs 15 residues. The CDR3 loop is CASSGNGRTSYEQYF. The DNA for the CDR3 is TGTGCCAGCAGTGGTAACGGGAGGACCTCCTACGAGCAGTACTTC.

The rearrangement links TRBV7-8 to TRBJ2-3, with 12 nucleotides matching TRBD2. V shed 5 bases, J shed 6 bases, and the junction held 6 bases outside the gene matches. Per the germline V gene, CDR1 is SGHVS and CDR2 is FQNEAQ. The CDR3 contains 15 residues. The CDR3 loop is CASSETSGRGDTQYF. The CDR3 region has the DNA TGTGCCAGCAGCGAGACTAGCGGGAGAGGGGATACGCAGTATTTT.

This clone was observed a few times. CDR3 in amino acids: CASSRDIAYEQYF. The CDR3 DNA is TGTGCCAGCAGCCGCGACATCGCCTACGAGCAGTACTTC. This rearrangement joins TRBV6-1 to TRBJ2-7; the D is unclear. The CDR3 covers 13 residues. Germline assignment: CDR1 MNHNS and CDR2 SASEGT. V was cut by 6 bases and J by 2 bases, with 11 bases left in between.

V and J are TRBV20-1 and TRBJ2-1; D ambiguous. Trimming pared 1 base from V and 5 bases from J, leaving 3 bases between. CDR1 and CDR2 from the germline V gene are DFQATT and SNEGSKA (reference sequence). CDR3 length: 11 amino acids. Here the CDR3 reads CSARVNNEQFF. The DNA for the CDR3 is TGCAGTGCTAGAGTAAACAATGAGCAGTTCTTC.

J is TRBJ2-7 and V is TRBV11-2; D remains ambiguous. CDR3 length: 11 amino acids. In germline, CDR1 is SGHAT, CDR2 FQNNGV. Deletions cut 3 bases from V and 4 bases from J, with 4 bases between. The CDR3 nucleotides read TGTGCCAGCAGCTTTAGATACGAGCAGTACTTC. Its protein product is CASSFRYEQYF.

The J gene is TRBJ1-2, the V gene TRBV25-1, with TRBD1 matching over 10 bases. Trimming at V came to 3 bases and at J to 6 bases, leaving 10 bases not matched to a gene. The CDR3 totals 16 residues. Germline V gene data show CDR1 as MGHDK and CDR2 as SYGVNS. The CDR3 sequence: CASSDPPGQGKDGYTF. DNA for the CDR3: TGTGCCAGCAGTGATCCTCCGGGACAGGGGAAAGATGGCTACACCTTC.